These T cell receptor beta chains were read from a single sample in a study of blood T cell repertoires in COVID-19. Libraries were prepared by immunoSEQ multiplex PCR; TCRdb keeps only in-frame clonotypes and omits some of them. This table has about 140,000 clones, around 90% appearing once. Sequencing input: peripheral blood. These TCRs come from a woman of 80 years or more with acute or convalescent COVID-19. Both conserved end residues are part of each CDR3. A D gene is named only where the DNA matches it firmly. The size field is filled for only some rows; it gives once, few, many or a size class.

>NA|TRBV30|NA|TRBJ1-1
TGTGCCTGGACAGGGGCAGCGAACACTGAAGCTTTCTTT
CAWTGAANTEAFF
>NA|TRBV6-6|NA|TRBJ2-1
TGTGCCAGCAGTCAGAGCGACAGCTCCTACAATGAGCAGTTCTTC
CASSQSDSSYNEQFF
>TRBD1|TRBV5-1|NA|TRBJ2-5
TGCGCCAGCAGCCCGGACAGGGAAGGGTCGGAGACCCAGTACTTC
CASSPDREGSETQYF
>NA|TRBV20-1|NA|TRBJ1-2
TGCCAAGGTGGGGACATATATGGCTACACCTTC
CQGGDIYGYTF
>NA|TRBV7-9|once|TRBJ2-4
TGTGCCAGCAGTCCAAATGAGCGGAACATTCAGTACTTC
CASSPNERNIQYF
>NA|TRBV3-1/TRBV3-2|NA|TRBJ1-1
TGTGCCAGCAGCCGTTCCGAGCTTATGAACACTGAAGCTTTCTTT
CASSRSELMNTEAFF
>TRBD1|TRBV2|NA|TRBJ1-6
TGTGCCAGCAGGGCGGACAGGGCCGTGGATTCACCCCTCCACTTT
CASRADRAVDSPLHF
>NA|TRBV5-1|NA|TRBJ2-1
TGCGCCAGCAGCTTGTCTCGGGGTAATGAGCAGTTCTTC
CASSLSRGNEQFF
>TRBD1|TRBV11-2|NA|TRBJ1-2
TGTGCCAGCAGCTTAGCTTGGCAGGGGGCGGGTGGCTACACCTTC
CASSLAWQGAGGYTF
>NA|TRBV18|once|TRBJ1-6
TGTGCCAGCTCACCTACAGAGTATAATTCACCCCTCCACTTT
CASSPTEYNSPLHF
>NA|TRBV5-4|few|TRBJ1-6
TGTGCCAGCAGCTTGTATAGTCCGGATAATTCACCCCTCCACTTT
CASSLYSPDNSPLHF